This T cell receptor beta chain was identified during a study of blood T cells in healthy people across ages. Sample-barcoded 5' priming and a J-beta primer mix drove a second PCR of about 7 to 11 cycles. TCRdb redid the calling of the 5' RACE reads with MiXCR, one entry per CDR3 protein. The data contain 1.2 million to 1.5 million distinct CDR3 sequences, 42% of them singletons. Study-wide results and limits: Estimates based on one million T cells were treated as lower bounds.

The germline CDR1 and CDR2 sequences are SGHDN and FVKESK. The CDR3 runs to 12 residues. The germline V and J ends were trimmed by 4 bases and 12 bases, with 12 bases remaining between them. This clonotype has just a few counts. The antigen remains unidentified. The source is a young woman in good health. V and J are TRBV14 and TRBJ1-4; D possibly corresponds to TRBD1 (5 bases). What was sequenced was blood. For the CDR3, the DNA is TGTGCCAGCAGCCCGAGCGGGGCGGAACTGTTTTTT. This encodes CASSPSGAELFF.